The rows below give T cell receptor beta chains drawn from one sample of a study of blood T cell repertoires in COVID-19. Profiled with immunoSEQ multiplex PCR; TCRdb holds only in-frame clones, not every one. The sample lists 240,000 or so clones; around 87% were seen once. Source material: peripheral blood. The receptors shown here come from a woman aged 25 to 45 who had recovered from COVID-19. Both conserved end residues are part of each CDR3. D genes are given only for firm matches. Clone size appears in some rows only: once, few, many, or a class for an expanded clone.

once	TRBJ1-2	.	TRBV2	CASKIALTYGYTF	TGTGCCAGCAAGATTGCTCTAACCTATGGCTACACCTTC
.	TRBJ2-3	TRBD1	TRBV5-1	CASSLQGNTDTQYF	TGCGCCAGCAGCTTACAGGGGAACACAGATACGCAGTATTTT
.	TRBJ1-4	.	TRBV7-6	CASSLGGGNEKLFF	TGTGCCAGCAGCTTAGGGGGAGGGAATGAAAAACTGTTTTTT
.	TRBJ2-1	.	TRBV6-5	CASGERARMVNEQFF	TGTGCCAGCGGGGAGAGGGCTCGGATGGTCAATGAGCAGTTCTTC
once	TRBJ2-5	TRBD2	TRBV9	CASSPPSVAGGPGAQYF	TGTGCCAGCAGCCCGCCGTCTGTGGCGGGGGGCCCGGGGGCCCAGTACTTC
.	TRBJ2-4	TRBD2	TRBV13	CASSKAAGGPVNIQYF	TGTGCCAGCAGCAAAGCAGCGGGGGGGCCTGTTAACATTCAGTACTTC
.	TRBJ2-7	.	TRBV7-6	CASSLGGREPYEQYF	TGTGCCAGCAGCTTAGGCGGCAGGGAACCCTACGAGCAGTACTTC
once	TRBJ2-1	.	TRBV7-3	CASSSGIYNEQFF	TGTGCCAGCAGCTCAGGGATCTACAATGAGCAGTTCTTC
.	TRBJ1-2	.	TRBV5-5	CASSLVQSYGYTF	TGTGCCAGCAGCTTGGTGCAGTCCTATGGCTACACCTTC
.	TRBJ2-7	TRBD2	TRBV7-3	CASSIAGGPQYF	TGTGCCAGCAGCATAGCGGGGGGGCCACAGTACTTC
once	TRBJ2-7	.	TRBV12-3/TRBV12-4	CASSLDSPYEQYF	TGTGCCAGTTCCTTGGACAGCCCCTACGAGCAGTACTTC
.	TRBJ1-1	.	TRBV2	CASSEEGQNTEAFF	TGTGCCAGCAGTGAGGAGGGGCAAAACACTGAAGCTTTCTTT
.	TRBJ1-1	.	TRBV7-2	CASSLREASNTEAFF	TGTGCCAGCAGCTTACGTGAAGCATCGAACACTGAAGCTTTCTTT